A selection of T cell receptor beta chains follows, all from one sample in a study of early T cells in non-severe SARS-CoV-2 infection. MiXCR, run by TCRdb on the 5' RACE reads, gives a single entry per CDR3 protein. Among under 70,000 distinct CDR3 sequences, around 10% were seen once, and the ten largest hold 3% to 4.5%. Material for sequencing was whole blood. These receptors came from an adult who was a healthcare worker with PCR-confirmed SARS-CoV-2 infection or an uninfected control (not recorded which). Both conserved end residues are part of each CDR3. Expanded clones are given a class, and other clones once, few, many or no size at all.

cdr3_length clone_size v_call cdr3_aa
19 many TRBV11-3 CASSGTGTRNVYGDNEQFF
14 few TRBV2 CASSASGSTDEQFF
12 many TRBV29-1 CSVALAAYEQYF
15 many TRBV6-6 CASSYIRRGTGELFF
15 many TRBV12-3/TRBV12-4 CASSRSTGARYEQYF
19 once TRBV19 CASSIWTSGRDVYYNEQFF
14 NA TRBV28 CASAGQYSYNEQFF
14 many TRBV6-5 CASRSSGFTDTQYF
12 NA TRBV5-1 CASSPEGGKAFF
16 few TRBV5-1 CASSVRSGSSTDTQYF
14 NA TRBV5-4 CASSFGTGAETQYF
14 NA TRBV7-9 CASSLEASNQPQHF
19 many TRBV7-8 CASSLALLGGTRSYNEQFF
13 many TRBV20-1 CSAGGATQYEQYF
17 many TRBV7-8 CASSSPLERAEADTQYF
14 many TRBV6-5 CASRSGQGNQPQHF
14 many TRBV27 CASSAPGQGPEQYF
15 NA TRBV9 CASSPYVGEGETQYF
18 NA TRBV12-3/TRBV12-4 CASSFLQTSGSSYNEQFF
14 few TRBV12-3/TRBV12-4 CASSFRGGSNEQFF
15 NA TRBV7-2 CASSLVIGGVTEAFF
14 few TRBV21-1 CASRKSRGTYGYTF
14 many TRBV7-9 CASSLAVGVSEQYF
14 many TRBV6-5 CASSYGQGGQPQHF
14 NA TRBV3-1 CASSQATGDYGYTF
18 many TRBV14 CASSQALAGGQFYNEQFF
13 many TRBV28 CASRGGSYNEQFF
14 many TRBV7-3 CASSPGRGAGEQYF
15 NA TRBV12-3/TRBV12-4 CASTRGGAGSYGYTF
15 few TRBV19 CASSIGLAGVGEQFF
13 many TRBV29-1 CSGGLSSYNEQFF